This T cell receptor beta chain originates from a study of blood T cell repertoires in COVID-19. Study-wide background: Acute-phase and convalescent COVID-19 samples originated in the United States, Italy and Spain. Sources were T cells, B-cell-depleted T cells, or PBMCs; the material itself was cDNA or gDNA.

Germline values: CDR1 LNHNV, CDR2 YYDKDF (reference sequence). J gave up 0 bases and V 0 bases, and 6 bases lay outside the gene matches. The CDR3 has 18 residues. Original processing methods: Quantification of nucleated cells was approximated via reference gene primer amplification. Clones were read by immunoSEQ multiplex PCR, and TCRdb kept only the in-frame ones, dropping some. V and J calls and clone size follow that table, whereas D and trimming were derived from the DNA. The sample carries some 43,000 clones, about 87% recorded once. This clonotype was sampled from a human donor in a cohort sampled during active COVID-19. Sequencing was done on a sample of peripheral blood. The chain combines TRBV15 with TRBJ2-1; the match to TRBD2 covers 9 bases. The DNA of the CDR3 is TGTGCCACCAGCAGAGATCGCAGCGGGAGGTTCTCCTACAATGAGCAGTTCTTC. Protein: CATSRDRSGRFSYNEQFF.